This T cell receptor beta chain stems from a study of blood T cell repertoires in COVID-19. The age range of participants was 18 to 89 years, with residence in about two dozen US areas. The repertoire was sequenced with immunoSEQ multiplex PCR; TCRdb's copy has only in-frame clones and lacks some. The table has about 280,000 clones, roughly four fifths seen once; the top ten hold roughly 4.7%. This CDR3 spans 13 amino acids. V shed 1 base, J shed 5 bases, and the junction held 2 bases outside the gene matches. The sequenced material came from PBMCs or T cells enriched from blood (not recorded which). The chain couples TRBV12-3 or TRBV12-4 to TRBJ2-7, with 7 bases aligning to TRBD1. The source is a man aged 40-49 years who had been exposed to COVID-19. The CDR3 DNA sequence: TGTGCCAGCAGTTTAGAGGGGGCCGACGAGCAGTACTTC. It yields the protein CASSLEGADEQYF.